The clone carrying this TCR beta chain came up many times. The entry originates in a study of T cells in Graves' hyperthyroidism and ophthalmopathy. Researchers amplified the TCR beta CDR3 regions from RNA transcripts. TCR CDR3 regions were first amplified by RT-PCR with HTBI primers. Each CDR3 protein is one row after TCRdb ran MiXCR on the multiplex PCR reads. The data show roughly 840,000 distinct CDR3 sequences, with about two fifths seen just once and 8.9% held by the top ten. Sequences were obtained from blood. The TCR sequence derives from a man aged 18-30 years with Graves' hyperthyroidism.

CDR3 amino acids: CASNRPNSYEQYF. The CDR3 coding sequence is TGTGCCAGCAACCGGCCGAACTCCTACGAGCAGTACTTC. This sequence joins TRBV28 and TRBJ2-7; D not resolved. Trimming cost V 7 bases and J 0 bases, with 10 bases left between them. Looked up from germline, CDR1 is MDHEN and CDR2 is SYDVKM. This CDR3 is built from 13 residues.